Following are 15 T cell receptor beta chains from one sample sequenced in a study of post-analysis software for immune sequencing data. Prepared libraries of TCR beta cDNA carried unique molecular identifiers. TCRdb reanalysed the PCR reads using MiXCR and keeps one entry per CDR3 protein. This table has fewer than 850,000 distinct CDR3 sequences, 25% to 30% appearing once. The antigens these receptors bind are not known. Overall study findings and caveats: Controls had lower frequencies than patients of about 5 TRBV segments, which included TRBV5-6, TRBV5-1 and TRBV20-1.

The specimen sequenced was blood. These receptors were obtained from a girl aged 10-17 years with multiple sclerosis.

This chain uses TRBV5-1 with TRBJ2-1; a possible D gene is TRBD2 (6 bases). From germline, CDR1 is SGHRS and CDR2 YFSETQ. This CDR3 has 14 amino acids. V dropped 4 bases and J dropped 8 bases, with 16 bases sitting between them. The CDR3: CASSQGGRGDEQFF. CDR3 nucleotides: TGCGCCAGCAGCCAAGGCGGGCGGGGCGATGAGCAGTTCTTC.

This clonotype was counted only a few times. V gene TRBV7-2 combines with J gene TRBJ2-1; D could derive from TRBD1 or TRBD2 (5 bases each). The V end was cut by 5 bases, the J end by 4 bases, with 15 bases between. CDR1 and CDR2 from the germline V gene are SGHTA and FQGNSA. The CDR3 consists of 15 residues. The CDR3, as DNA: TGTGCCAGCAGCGCAGGGACCACTCTTTACAATGAGCAGTTCTTC. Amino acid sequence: CASSAGTTLYNEQFF.

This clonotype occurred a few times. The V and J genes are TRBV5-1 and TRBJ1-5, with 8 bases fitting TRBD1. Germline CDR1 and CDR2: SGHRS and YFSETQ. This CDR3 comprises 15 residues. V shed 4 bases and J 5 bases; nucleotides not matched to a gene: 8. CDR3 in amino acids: CASSLSDREDQPQHF. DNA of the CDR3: TGCGCCAGCAGCCTATCGGACAGGGAGGATCAGCCCCAGCATTTT.

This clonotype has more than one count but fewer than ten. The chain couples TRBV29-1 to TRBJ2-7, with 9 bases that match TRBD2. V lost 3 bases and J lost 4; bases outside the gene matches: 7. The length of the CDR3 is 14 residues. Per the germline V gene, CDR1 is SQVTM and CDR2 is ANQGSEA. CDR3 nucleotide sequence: TGCAGCGTTGACCCAGGTAGCGGGAGTTACGAGCAGTACTTC. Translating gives CSVDPGSGSYEQYF.

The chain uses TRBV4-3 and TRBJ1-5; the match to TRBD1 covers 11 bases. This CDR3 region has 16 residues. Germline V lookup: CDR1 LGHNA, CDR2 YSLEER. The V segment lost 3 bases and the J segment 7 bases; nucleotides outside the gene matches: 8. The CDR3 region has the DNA TGCGCCAGCAGCCATAGGCGGACAGGGGGCACCCAGCCCCAGCATTTT. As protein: CASSHRRTGGTQPQHF.

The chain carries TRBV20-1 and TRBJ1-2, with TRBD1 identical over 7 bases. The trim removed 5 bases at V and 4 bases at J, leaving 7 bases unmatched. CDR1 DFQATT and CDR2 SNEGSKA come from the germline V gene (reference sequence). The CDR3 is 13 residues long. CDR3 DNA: TGCAGTGCTGTTCGACAGGGCGGCTATGGCTACACCTTC. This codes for CSAVRQGGYGYTF.

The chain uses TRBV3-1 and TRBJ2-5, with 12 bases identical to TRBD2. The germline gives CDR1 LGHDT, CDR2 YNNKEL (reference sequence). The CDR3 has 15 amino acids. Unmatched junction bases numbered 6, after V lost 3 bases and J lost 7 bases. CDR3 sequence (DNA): TGTGCCAGCAGCCACGGGACTAGCGGGTCGGGGACCCAGTACTTC. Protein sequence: CASSHGTSGSGTQYF.

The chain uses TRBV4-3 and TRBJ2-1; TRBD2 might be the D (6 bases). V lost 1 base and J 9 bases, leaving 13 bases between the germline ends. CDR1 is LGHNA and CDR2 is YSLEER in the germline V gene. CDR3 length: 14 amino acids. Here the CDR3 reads CASSQGMGGGEQFF. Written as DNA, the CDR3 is TGCGCCAGCAGCCAAGGAATGGGGGGAGGTGAGCAGTTCTTC.

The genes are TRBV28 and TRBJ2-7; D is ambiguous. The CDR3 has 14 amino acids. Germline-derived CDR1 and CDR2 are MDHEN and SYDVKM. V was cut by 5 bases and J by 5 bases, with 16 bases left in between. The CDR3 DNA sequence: TGTGCCAGCAGTCAACTAACCCTTCCGAACGAGCAGTACTTC. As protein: CASSQLTLPNEQYF.

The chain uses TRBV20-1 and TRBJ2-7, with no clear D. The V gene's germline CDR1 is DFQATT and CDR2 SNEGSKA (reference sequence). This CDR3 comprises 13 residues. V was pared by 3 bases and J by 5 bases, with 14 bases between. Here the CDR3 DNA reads TGCAGTGCTAGTGCCGGACCCATCCACGAGCAGTACTTC. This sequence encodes CSASAGPIHEQYF.

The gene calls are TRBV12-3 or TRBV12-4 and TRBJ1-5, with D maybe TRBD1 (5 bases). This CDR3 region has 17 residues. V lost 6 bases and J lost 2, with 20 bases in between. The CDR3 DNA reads TGTGCCAGCAGGGCCCGGGGAGGGGCAGGAGGCAATCAGCCCCAGCATTTT. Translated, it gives CASRARGGAGGNQPQHF.

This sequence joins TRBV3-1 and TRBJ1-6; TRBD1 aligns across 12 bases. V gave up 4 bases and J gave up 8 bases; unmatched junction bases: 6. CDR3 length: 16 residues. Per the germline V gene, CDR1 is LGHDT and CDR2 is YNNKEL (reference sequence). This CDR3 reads CASSPGQGARYSPLHF. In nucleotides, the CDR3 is TGTGCCAGCAGCCCGGGACAGGGGGCGAGGTATTCACCCCTCCACTTT. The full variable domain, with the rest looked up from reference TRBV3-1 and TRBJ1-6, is DTAVSQTPKYLVTQMGNDKSIKCEQNLGHDTMYWYKQDSKKFLKIMFSYNNKELIINETVPNRFSPKSPDKAHLNLHINSLELGDSAVYFCASSPGQGARYSPLHFGNGTRLTVT.

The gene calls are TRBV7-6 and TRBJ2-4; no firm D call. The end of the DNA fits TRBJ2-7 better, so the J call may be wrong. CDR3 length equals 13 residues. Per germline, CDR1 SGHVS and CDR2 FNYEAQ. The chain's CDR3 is CASSVGFPYEQYF. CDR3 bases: TGTGCCAGCAGCGTCGGATTTCCCTACGAGCAGTACTTC.

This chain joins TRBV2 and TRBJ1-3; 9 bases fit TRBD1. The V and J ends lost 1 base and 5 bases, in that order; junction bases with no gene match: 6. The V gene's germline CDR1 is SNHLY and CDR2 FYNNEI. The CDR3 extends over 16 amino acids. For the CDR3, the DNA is TGTGCCAGCAGTGAAGAGGGACAGGGTTTGAGAAACACCATATATTTT. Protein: CASSEEGQGLRNTIYF.

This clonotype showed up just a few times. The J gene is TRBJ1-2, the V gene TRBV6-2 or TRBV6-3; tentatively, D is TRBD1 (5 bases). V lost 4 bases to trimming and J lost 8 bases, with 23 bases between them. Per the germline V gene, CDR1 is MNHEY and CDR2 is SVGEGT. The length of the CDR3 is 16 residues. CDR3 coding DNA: TGTGCCAGCAGTTCTCTGGTGGGACGGACCACTTACGGCTACACCTTC. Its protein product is CASSSLVGRTTYGYTF.